This T cell receptor beta chain was retrieved from a study of early T cells in non-severe SARS-CoV-2 infection listed by TCRdb under 2021. As for the study more broadly: Because TCR sequencing was done on bulk RNA from unsorted whole blood, the alpha and beta chains could not be paired. Findings and caveats that apply to the study as a whole: VDJdb matching was skewed toward anti-spike CD8 responses and likely underestimated virus-specific expansions, missing private and CD4 specificities.

The study was a case-control design nested within a healthcare worker cohort in London, UK, with weekly nasopharyngeal swab PCR tests and blood sampling. Healthcare workers were recruited between 23 and 31 March 2020, during the week of the UK lockdown, and were followed weekly for up to about 15 weeks. Libraries were made using 5' RACE. Sequencer: NextSeq 500. The TCR library protocol attached unique molecular identifiers to individual cDNA molecules to correct for sequencing error and PCR bias. TCR alpha and beta chains were both sequenced, and the abundances of alpha and beta sequences in each sample were closely correlated with each other. As for how the authors treated the data: Decombinator V4 was used to annotate TCR sequences for V gene, J gene and CDR3. Expanded TCRs were defined as changing significantly between any two time points under a Poisson model with p below 0.0001. TCR abundances were normalised to the total number of TCRs sequenced per sample and were expressed as counts per million. VDJdb, accessed 1 November 2021, was searched for CMV, EBV and SARS-CoV-2 annotated TCRs, with TCRs annotated for multiple antigens excluded. The public sequencing data were trimmed at Q25 with fastp and processed into clonotypes with MiXCR by TCRdb, which kept only in-frame beta chains. Rows with a matching CDR3 protein are joined into one entry that keeps the most common DNA and genes. These V and J calls originate from TCRdb's pipeline instead of the authors' own analysis. The sample table lists around 58,000 distinct CDR3 sequences, 4% to 5.5% of them with a count of one. 4% to 5% of the sample is in the top ten clones.

This clonotype was found many times. It has no known antigen specificity. Qualities for individual bases were not recorded, and no much larger clone is one base off. This receptor was taken from an adult who was a healthcare worker with PCR-confirmed SARS-CoV-2 infection or an uninfected control (not recorded which). Sample: whole blood.

The nucleotide sequence reads as follows: TGTGCCAGCAGCCAAGTTGCGGGGCACACCGGGGAGCTGTTTTTT. Its translation reads: CASSQVAGHTGELFF. This receptor chain uses TRBV3-1 and TRBJ2-2; a weak D assignment points to TRBD2 (6 bases agree). The CDR3 starts with the cysteine, ends with the phenylalanine, and has 15 residues. The retained sequence is limited to the CDR3, 45 bases, with the frame set at the first base. At the junction V is shortened by 1 base and J by 3 bases, with 9 bases in between. CDR1 LGHDT and CDR2 YNNKEL were looked up in the germline V gene (reference sequence).